This TCR beta chain appears in the sequencing data of a study of blood T cell repertoires in COVID-19. Study as a whole: The samples span acute and convalescent COVID-19 from the United States, Italy and Spain. T cells, B-cell-depleted T cells, or PBMCs provided the cDNA or gDNA that served as material.

Those enrolled in Seattle joined during active infection and were followed longitudinally afterward. As handled by the study authors: Quantification of nucleated cells was approximated via reference gene primer amplification. TCRdb's copy holds only in-frame clones and misses some; the assay was immunoSEQ multiplex PCR. Clone size and V and J calls were adopted from that table, with D and trimming inferred from the DNA. The sample holds 300,000 to 400,000 clones, 88% seen once. Trimming took off 4 bases at V and 0 bases at J, with 10 bases between the two ends. This CDR3 is 14 amino acids long. Germline-derived CDR1 and CDR2 are SGHNT and YYREEE (reference sequence).

The chain couples TRBV5-4 to TRBJ1-2; D not resolved. The sequence derives from a woman in her seventies with COVID-19, enrolled during active disease. The sequenced material came from peripheral blood. This CDR3 reads CASSPSVANYGYTF. CDR3 coding DNA: TGTGCCAGCAGCCCCAGCGTAGCTAACTATGGCTACACCTTC.